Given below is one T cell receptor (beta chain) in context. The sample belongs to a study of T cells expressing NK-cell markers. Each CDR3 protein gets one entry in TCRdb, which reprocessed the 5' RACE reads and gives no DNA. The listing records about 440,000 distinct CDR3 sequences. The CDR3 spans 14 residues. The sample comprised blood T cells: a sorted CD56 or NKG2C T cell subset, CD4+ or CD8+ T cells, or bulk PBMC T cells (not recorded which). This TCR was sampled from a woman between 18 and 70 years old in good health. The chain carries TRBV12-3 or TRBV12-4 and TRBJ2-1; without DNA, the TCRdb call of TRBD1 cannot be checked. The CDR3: CASSLAGLRNEQFF.